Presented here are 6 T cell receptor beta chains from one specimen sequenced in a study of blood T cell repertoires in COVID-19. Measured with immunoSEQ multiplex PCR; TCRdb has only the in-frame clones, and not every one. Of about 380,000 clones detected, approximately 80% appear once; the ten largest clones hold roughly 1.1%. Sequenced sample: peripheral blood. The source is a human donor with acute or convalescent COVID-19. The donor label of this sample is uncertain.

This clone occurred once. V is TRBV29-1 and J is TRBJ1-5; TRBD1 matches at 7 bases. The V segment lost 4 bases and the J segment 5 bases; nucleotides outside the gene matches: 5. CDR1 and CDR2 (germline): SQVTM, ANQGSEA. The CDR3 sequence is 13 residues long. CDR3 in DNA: TGCAGCGTTGGGACAGGAGCTTATCAGCCCCAGCATTTT. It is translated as CSVGTGAYQPQHF.

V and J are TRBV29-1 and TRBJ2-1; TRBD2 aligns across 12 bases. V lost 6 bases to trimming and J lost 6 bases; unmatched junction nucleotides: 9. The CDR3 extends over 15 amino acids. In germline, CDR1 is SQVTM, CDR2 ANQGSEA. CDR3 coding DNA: TGCAGCGTGTCTCACCTAGCGGGAGGGGGCAATGAGCAGTTCTTC. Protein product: CSVSHLAGGGNEQFF.

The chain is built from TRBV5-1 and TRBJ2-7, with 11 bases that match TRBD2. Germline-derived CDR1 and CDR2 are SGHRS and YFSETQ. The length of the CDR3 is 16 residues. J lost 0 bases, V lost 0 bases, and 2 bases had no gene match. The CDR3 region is CASSLAGTSGSYEQYF. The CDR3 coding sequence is TGCGCCAGCAGCTTGGCAGGGACTAGCGGCTCCTACGAGCAGTACTTC.

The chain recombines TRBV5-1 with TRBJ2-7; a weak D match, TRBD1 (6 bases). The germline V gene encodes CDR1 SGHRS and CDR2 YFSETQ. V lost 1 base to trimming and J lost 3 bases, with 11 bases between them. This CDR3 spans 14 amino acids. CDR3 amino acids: CASSLNRAIYEQYF. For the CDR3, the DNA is TGCGCCAGCAGCTTGAACAGGGCTATCTACGAGCAGTACTTC.

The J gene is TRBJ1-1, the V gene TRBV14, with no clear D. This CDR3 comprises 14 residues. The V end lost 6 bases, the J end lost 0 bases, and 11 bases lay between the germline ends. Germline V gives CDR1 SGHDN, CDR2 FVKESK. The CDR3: CASSRSLMNTEAFF. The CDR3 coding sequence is TGTGCCAGCAGTAGGAGCTTGATGAACACTGAAGCTTTCTTT.

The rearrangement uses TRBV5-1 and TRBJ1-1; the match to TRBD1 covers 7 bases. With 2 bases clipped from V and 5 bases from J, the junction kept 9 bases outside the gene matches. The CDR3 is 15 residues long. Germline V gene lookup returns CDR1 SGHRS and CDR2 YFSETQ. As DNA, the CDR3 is TGCGCCAGCAGCTTCGCCCAGGGGGTGGGTACTGAAGCTTTCTTT. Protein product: CASSFAQGVGTEAFF.